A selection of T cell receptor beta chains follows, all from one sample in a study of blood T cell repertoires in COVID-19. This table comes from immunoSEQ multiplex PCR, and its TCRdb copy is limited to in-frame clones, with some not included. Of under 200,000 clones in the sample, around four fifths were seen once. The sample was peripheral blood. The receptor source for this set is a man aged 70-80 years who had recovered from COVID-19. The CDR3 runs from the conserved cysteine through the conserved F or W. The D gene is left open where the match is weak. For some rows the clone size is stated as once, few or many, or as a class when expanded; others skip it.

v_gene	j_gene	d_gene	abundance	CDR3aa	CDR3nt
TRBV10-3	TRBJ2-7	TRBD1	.	CAIRAGQGAYEQYF	TGTGCCATCAGGGCGGGACAGGGGGCTTACGAGCAGTACTTC
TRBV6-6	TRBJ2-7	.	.	CASRVGQLSYEQYF	TGTGCCAGCAGAGTGGGACAACTCTCCTACGAGCAGTACTTC
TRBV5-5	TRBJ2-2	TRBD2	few	CASSLWLAGGSNTGELFF	TGTGCCAGCAGCTTGTGGCTAGCGGGAGGTTCGAACACCGGGGAGCTGTTTTTT
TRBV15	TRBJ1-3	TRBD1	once	CATSRDPGGSGNTIYF	TGTGCCACCAGCAGAGATCCAGGGGGCTCTGGAAACACCATATATTTT
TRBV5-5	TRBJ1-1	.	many	CASSFLAGLNTEAFF	TGTGCCAGCAGCTTCCTAGCGGGGCTGAACACTGAAGCTTTCTTT
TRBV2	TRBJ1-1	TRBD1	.	CASSTGGVTEAFF	TGTGCCAGCAGTACAGGGGGCGTCACTGAAGCTTTCTTT
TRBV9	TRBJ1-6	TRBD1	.	CASSAGQDYNSPLHF	TGTGCCAGCAGCGCGGGACAGGACTATAATTCACCCCTCCACTTT
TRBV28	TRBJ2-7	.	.	CASSPAQGKDEQYF	TGTGCCAGCAGTCCGGCGCAGGGAAAGGACGAGCAGTACTTC
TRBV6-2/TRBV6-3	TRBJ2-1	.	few	CASSYSGGYNEQFF	TGTGCCAGCAGTTACTCTGGCGGTTACAATGAGCAGTTCTTC
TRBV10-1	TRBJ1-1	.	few	CASSSVWNTEAFF	TGCGCCAGCAGTTCAGTCTGGAACACTGAAGCTTTCTTT
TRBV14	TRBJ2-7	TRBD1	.	CASTRGDRPYEQYF	TGTGCCAGCACCCGCGGGGACAGGCCCTACGAGCAGTACTTC
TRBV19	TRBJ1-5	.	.	CASSGGLAGQPQHF	TGTGCCAGTAGTGGGGGCCTCGCTGGTCAGCCCCAGCATTTT
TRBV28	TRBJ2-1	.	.	CASPPGGERFNEQFF	TGTGCCAGCCCCCCTGGCGGGGAGAGGTTCAATGAGCAGTTCTTC
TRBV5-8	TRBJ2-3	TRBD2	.	CASSLGRGGGTDTQYF	TGTGCCAGCAGCTTGGGCCGGGGAGGGGGCACAGATACGCAGTATTTT
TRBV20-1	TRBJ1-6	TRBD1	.	CSASPIGTVNNSPLHF	TGCAGTGCTAGTCCAATCGGGACAGTGAATAATTCACCCCTCCACTTT
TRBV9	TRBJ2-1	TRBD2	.	CASSVGAGAPGEQFF	TGTGCCAGCAGCGTAGGAGCGGGAGCTCCAGGTGAGCAGTTCTTC
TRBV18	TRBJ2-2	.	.	CASSPSGTFTGELFF	TGTGCCAGCTCACCATCCGGGACTTTCACCGGGGAGCTGTTTTTT
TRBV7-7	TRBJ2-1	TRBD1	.	CASSTGTGSSEQFF	TGTGCTAGCAGCACCGGGACAGGCAGCTCTGAGCAGTTCTTC
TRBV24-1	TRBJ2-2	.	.	CATSDTDYARGTGELFF	TGTGCCACCAGTGATACGGACTACGCACGGGGCACCGGGGAGCTGTTTTTT
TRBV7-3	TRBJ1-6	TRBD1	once	CASSTSGTANSPLHF	TGTGCCAGCAGCACGTCCGGGACAGCTAATTCACCCCTCCACTTT
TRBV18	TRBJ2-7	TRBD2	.	CASSPPGLAYEQYF	TGTGCCAGCTCACCACCGGGACTAGCCTACGAGCAGTACTTC
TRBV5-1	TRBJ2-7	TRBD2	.	CASRSLAGGSYEQYF	TGCGCCAGCAGATCTCTAGCGGGAGGTTCCTACGAGCAGTACTTC
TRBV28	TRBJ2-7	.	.	CASSVPSVPYEQYF	TGTGCCAGCAGTGTCCCTAGCGTTCCCTACGAGCAGTACTTC
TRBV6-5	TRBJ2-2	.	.	CASSYYRETGELFF	TGTGCCAGCAGTTATTACAGGGAGACCGGGGAGCTGTTTTTT
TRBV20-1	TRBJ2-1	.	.	CSARRYNEQFF	TGCAGTGCTAGGCGTTACAATGAGCAGTTCTTC
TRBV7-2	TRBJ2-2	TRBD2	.	CASSFSGRRHGELFF	TGTGCCAGCAGCTTTAGCGGGAGGCGACACGGGGAGCTGTTTTTT
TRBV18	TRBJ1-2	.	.	CASSPGGSYGYTF	TGTGCCAGCTCACCAGGGGGCTCTTATGGCTACACCTTC
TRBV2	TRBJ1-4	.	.	CASSENGSHNEKLFF	TGTGCCAGCAGTGAAAACGGGTCCCATAATGAAAAACTGTTTTTT
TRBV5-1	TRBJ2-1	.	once	CASSRDFPTGNEQFF	TGCGCCAGCAGCCGGGACTTCCCCACGGGGAATGAGCAGTTCTTC
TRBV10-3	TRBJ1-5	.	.	CAITRDAGSPQHF	TGTGCCATCACCAGGGACGCGGGATCCCCCCAGCATTTT
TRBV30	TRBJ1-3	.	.	CAWTTGGGGNTIYF	TGTGCCTGGACCACGGGGGGGGGCGGAAACACCATATATTTT
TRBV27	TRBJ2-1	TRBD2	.	CASSISGLAMTLWSYNEQFF	TGTGCCAGCAGTATATCGGGACTAGCGATGACGCTTTGGTCCTACAATGAGCAGTTCTTC
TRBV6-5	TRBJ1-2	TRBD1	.	CASSEDRVYGYTF	TGTGCCAGCAGCGAGGACAGGGTCTATGGCTACACCTTC
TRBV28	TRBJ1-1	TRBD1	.	CASSPRQGKRVNTEAFF	TGTGCCAGCAGTCCTCGACAGGGCAAGAGAGTAAACACTGAAGCTTTCTTT
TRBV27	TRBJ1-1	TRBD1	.	CASSFRQGAGTEAFF	TGTGCCAGCAGTTTCCGACAGGGGGCTGGCACTGAAGCTTTCTTT
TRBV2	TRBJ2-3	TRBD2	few	CASSSGRAGDTQYF	TGTGCCAGCAGTAGCGGGAGGGCCGGTGATACGCAGTATTTT
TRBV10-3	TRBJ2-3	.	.	CAISDQGTDTQYF	TGTGCCATCAGTGACCAGGGCACAGATACGCAGTATTTT
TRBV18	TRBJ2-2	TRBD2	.	CASSTTLAANTGELFF	TGTGCCAGCTCAACGACACTAGCGGCGAACACCGGGGAGCTGTTTTTT
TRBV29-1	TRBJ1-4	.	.	CSGGSNEKLFF	TGCAGCGGGGGGTCGAATGAAAAACTGTTTTTT
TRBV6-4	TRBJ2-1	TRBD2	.	CASSDSGLAGTNEQFF	TGTGCCAGCAGTGACTCGGGGCTAGCGGGTACGAATGAGCAGTTCTTC
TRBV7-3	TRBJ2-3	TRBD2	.	CASSLKASGSDTQYF	TGTGCCAGCAGCTTAAAAGCTAGCGGGTCAGATACGCAGTATTTT
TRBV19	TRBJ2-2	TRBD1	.	CASRTGADTGELFF	TGTGCCAGTAGAACAGGGGCCGACACCGGGGAGCTGTTTTTT
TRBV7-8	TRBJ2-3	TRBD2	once	CASTLQSGALNTQYF	TGTGCCAGCACCTTGCAAAGCGGGGCGTTAAATACGCAGTATTTT
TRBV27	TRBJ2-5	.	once	CASSLVLQETQYF	TGTGCCAGCAGTTTAGTTCTACAAGAGACCCAGTACTTC
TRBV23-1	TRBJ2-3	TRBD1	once	CASSQWTGTDTQYF	TGCGCCAGCAGTCAATGGACAGGGACAGATACGCAGTATTTT
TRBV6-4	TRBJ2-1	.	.	CASSDSFRNEQFF	TGTGCCAGCAGCGACAGTTTCAGGAATGAGCAGTTCTTC
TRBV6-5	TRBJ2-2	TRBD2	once	CASSRDYFGTGELFF	TGTGCCAGCAGTAGGGACTATTTCGGCACCGGGGAGCTGTTTTTT
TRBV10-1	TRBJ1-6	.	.	CASSDRRQAADNSPLHF	TGCGCCAGCAGTGATCGAAGACAGGCCGCCGATAATTCACCCCTCCACTTT
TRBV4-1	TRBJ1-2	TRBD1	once	CASSLYPPSTGGIYGYTF	TGCGCCAGCAGCCTCTACCCCCCATCCACAGGGGGTATCTATGGCTACACCTTC
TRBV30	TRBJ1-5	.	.	CAWSVRGQGNQPQHF	TGTGCCTGGAGTGTACGAGGGCAGGGCAATCAGCCCCAGCATTTT